The next 17 T cell receptor beta chains were all read from a single sample in a study of blood T cell repertoires in COVID-19. The protocol was immunoSEQ multiplex PCR, while the TCRdb copy is restricted to in-frame clones and leaves out a portion. The sample has tens of thousands of clones, around three quarters seen once. Sequencing was done on a sample of peripheral blood. Receptor source: a man in his 70s with acute or convalescent COVID-19.

The gene calls are TRBV5-1 and TRBJ2-2, with TRBD1 matching 7 bases. CDR3 size: 17 residues. Trimming at V came to 0 bases and at J to 3 bases, leaving 8 bases not matched to a gene. CDR1 is SGHRS and CDR2 is YFSETQ in the germline V gene. The CDR3 DNA sequence: TGCGCCAGCAGCTTGGAGCCACCGGGACAGCACACCGGGGAGCTGTTTTTT. This encodes CASSLEPPGQHTGELFF.

This clone is termed large (0.1 to 1%). The rearrangement uses TRBV20-1 and TRBJ1-5; D is unclear. V was clipped by 3 bases and J by 2 bases, with 8 bases between them. Germline V gene lookup returns CDR1 DFQATT and CDR2 SNEGSKA (reference sequence). CDR3 length equals 13 residues. The CDR3 here is CSASMGGNQPQHF. CDR3 DNA sequence: TGCAGTGCTAGTATGGGAGGCAATCAGCCCCAGCATTTT.

CDR3 sequence reads: CASSLGGLSQETQYF. CDR3 DNA: TGTGCCAGCAGTTTGGGGGGGCTTTCTCAAGAGACCCAGTACTTC. The chain employs TRBV28 and TRBJ2-5, with a possible D match to TRBD2 (7 bases). Germline CDR1 reads MDHEN; CDR2 reads SYDVKM. The CDR3 has 15 residues. Trimming stripped 3 bases from V and 2 bases from J, with 13 bases between.

This chain connects TRBV5-1 to TRBJ2-1, with 10 bases identical to TRBD2. Germline V gives CDR1 SGHRS, CDR2 YFSETQ. The V and J ends lost 3 bases and 2 bases, in that order; junction bases with no gene match: 2. The CDR3 consists of 15 residues. CDR3 coding DNA: TGCGCCAGCAGCTATCTAGCGGGGGCCTACAATGAGCAGTTCTTC. Its translation is CASSYLAGAYNEQFF.

The CDR3 region is CASRSQGAVFRHEQFF. CDR3 nucleotide sequence: TGTGCCAGCAGAAGTCAGGGGGCCGTCTTCCGTCATGAGCAGTTCTTC. The V call is TRBV28, the J call TRBJ2-1, with 8 bases matching TRBD1. V lost 6 bases, J lost 8 bases, and 15 bases stayed unmatched. CDR1 and CDR2 (germline): MDHEN, SYDVKM. This CDR3 spans 16 amino acids.

This chain joins TRBV2 and TRBJ1-1, with a tentative D call TRBD1 (6 bases). The CDR3 sequence is 13 residues long. Deletions cut 7 bases from V and 5 bases from J, with 14 bases between. Germline-derived CDR1 and CDR2 are SNHLY and FYNNEI. CDR3 DNA: TGTGCCAGCAACGGACAGATGGATACTGAAGCTTTCTTT. It specifies CASNGQMDTEAFF.

Written as DNA, the CDR3 is TGTGCCAGCAGTCCGGGAGAGTCCCTTATGAATTCACCCCTCCACTTT. Its translation is CASSPGESLMNSPLHF. The rearrangement uses TRBV27 and TRBJ1-6; D call uncertain. The CDR3 runs to 16 residues. V lost 5 bases, J lost 7 bases, and 18 bases lay in between. The germline V gene has CDR1 MNHEY and CDR2 SMNVEV (reference sequence).

A word on this clone: Within the sample, other DNA sequences also encode this same CDR3. The chain is built from TRBV5-1 and TRBJ2-2; D perhaps matches TRBD1 (7 bases). The V end was cut by 0 bases, the J end by 5 bases, with 11 bases between. In germline, CDR1 is SGHRS, CDR2 YFSETQ. The CDR3 covers 15 residues. CDR3 loop: CASSLEPGGTGELFF. DNA of the CDR3: TGCGCCAGCAGCTTGGAGCCAGGGGGGACCGGGGAGCTGTTTTTT. Looking up the rest from reference TRBV5-1 and TRBJ2-2 gives the full variable domain: KAGVTQTPRYLIKTRGQQVTLSCSPISGHRSVSWYQQTPGQGLQFLFEYFSETQRNKGNFPGRFSGRQFSNSRSEMNVSTLELGDSALYLCASSLEPGGTGELFFGEGSRLTVL.

V gene TRBV24-1 combines with J gene TRBJ1-5; TRBD1 aligns across 10 bases. Unmatched junction bases numbered 6, after V lost 4 bases and J lost 1 base. The germline V gene encodes CDR1 KGHDR and CDR2 SFDVKD. The CDR3 consists of 17 residues. The CDR3, as DNA: TGTGCCACCAGTGACAATGACAGGGGGCACAGCAATCAGCCCCAGCATTTT. Translation gives CATSDNDRGHSNQPQHF.

The gene calls are TRBV28 and TRBJ2-3, with 7 bases identical to TRBD1. Germline V lookup: CDR1 MDHEN, CDR2 SYDVKM. J gave up 4 bases and V 5 bases, and 9 bases lay outside the gene matches. This CDR3 region has 15 residues. CDR3 sequence (DNA): TGTGCCAGCAGTAAACAGGGGCCCGGGTCAGATACGCAGTATTTT. Its translation is CASSKQGPGSDTQYF.

The chain carries TRBV7-2 and TRBJ2-2, with 12 bases fitting TRBD2. Germline loops: CDR1 SGHTA, CDR2 FQGNSA. The CDR3 runs to 15 residues. With 4 bases clipped from V and 7 bases from J, the junction kept 4 bases outside the gene matches. CDR3 DNA: TGTGCCAGCAGCTCGCTAGCGGGGGGGATCGGGGAGCTGTTTTTT. Translation gives CASSSLAGGIGELFF.

This sequence joins TRBV2 and TRBJ2-7; 7 nucleotides align to TRBD1. V lost 3 bases, J lost 3 bases, and 2 bases stayed unmatched. Germline values: CDR1 SNHLY, CDR2 FYNNEI. This CDR3 region has 13 residues. DNA for the CDR3: TGTGCCAGCAGTGAGGGACAGCTCTACGAGCAGTACTTC. Translation: CASSEGQLYEQYF.

V gene TRBV5-1 combines with J gene TRBJ1-2; 8 bases align to TRBD1. J was trimmed by 8 bases and V by 3 bases; bases with no gene match: 9. The CDR3 runs to 14 residues. In germline, CDR1 is SGHRS, CDR2 YFSETQ. The CDR3 here is CASSSNGQGLGYTF. CDR3 in DNA: TGCGCCAGCAGCTCGAACGGACAGGGATTAGGCTACACCTTC.

The chain combines TRBV6-2 or TRBV6-3 with TRBJ2-1; weak D call: TRBD1 (6 bases). This CDR3 spans 14 amino acids. Germline CDR1 MNHEY, CDR2 SVGEGT. V lost 0 bases and J 7 bases, leaving 10 bases between the germline ends. The DNA of the CDR3 is TGTGCCAGCAGTTACTCGAAAGACAGGAATGAGCAGTTCTTC. Protein sequence: CASSYSKDRNEQFF.

The genes are TRBV5-7 and TRBJ1-1; the D gene is possibly TRBD1 (5 bases). TRBV5-7 is filed as an ORF, its function uncertain. CDR3 length: 15 amino acids. V was pared by 6 bases and J by 1 base, with 16 bases between. The CDR3 sequence: CASTLPGRENTEAFF. The CDR3 DNA follows: TGTGCCAGCACCCTCCCCGGCAGGGAGAACACTGAAGCTTTCTTT.

V usage is TRBV7-2 and J usage is TRBJ2-5; D perhaps matches TRBD2 (5 bases). The V gene lost 4 bases and the J gene lost 3 bases, with 9 bases spanning the gap. CDR1 is SGHTA, CDR2 FQGNSA, per germline. The CDR3 contains 13 residues. The CDR3 spells CASSYDYEETQYF. CDR3 sequence (DNA): TGTGCCAGCAGCTACGACTACGAAGAGACCCAGTACTTC.

V usage is TRBV5-1 and J usage is TRBJ1-1; D not resolved. The V and J ends lost 7 bases and 7 bases respectively, with 17 bases between them. The CDR3 is 13 residues long. Germline loops: CDR1 SGHRS, CDR2 YFSETQ. The CDR3 loop reads CASFDGGFGEAFF. The CDR3 coding sequence is TGCGCCAGCTTCGATGGAGGGTTTGGTGAAGCTTTCTTT.